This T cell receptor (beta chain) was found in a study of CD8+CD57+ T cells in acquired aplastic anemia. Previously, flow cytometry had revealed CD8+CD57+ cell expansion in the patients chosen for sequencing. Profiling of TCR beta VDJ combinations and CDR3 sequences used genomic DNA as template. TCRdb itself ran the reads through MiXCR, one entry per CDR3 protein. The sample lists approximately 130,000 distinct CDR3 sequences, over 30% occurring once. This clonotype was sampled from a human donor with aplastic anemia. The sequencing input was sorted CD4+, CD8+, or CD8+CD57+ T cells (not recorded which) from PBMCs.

For the CDR3, the DNA is TGTGCCAGCAGCGGACAGCAGATATACGATGAGCAGTTCTTC. Its translation is CASSGQQIYDEQFF. The J gene is TRBJ2-1, the V gene TRBV5-4, with a weak D call TRBD1 (6 bases). This CDR3 region has 14 residues. Germline CDR1 and CDR2: SGHNT and YYREEE (reference sequence). V was trimmed by 4 bases and J by 8 bases, leaving 16 bases between them.